A single sample is the source of the 30 T cell receptor beta chains below, sequenced in a study of CXCR3-negative and CXCR3-positive naive CD8 T cells. Researchers prepared the TRB cDNA libraries using 5' RACE with UMI labels. TCRdb reanalyzed the 5' RACE reads and collapses them to one entry per CDR3 protein, without DNA. The table lists about 24,000 distinct CDR3 sequences. Sequences were obtained from naive CXCR3- CD8+ T cells from blood. This sample's subset: CD45RO-CCR7+CD27+CD95- naive CD8+ T cells lacking CXCR3 (TNR3-). The source is a human donor in good health. Some clones in this sample may be carry-over from other donors' samples.

The J gene is TRBJ2-1, the V gene TRBV28; as DNA is missing, the TRBD2 call by TCRdb cannot be tested. Looked up from germline, CDR1 is MDHEN and CDR2 is SYDVKM. The CDR3 has 16 residues. The CDR3: CASRGTGLAGFNEQFF.

V is TRBV15 and J is TRBJ2-1; absent DNA, TCRdb's TRBD2 call cannot be checked. Germline V gene data show CDR1 as LNHNV and CDR2 as YYDKDF (reference sequence). The CDR3 has 14 residues. CDR3: CATSPRSGSDEQFF. Looking up the rest from reference TRBV15 and TRBJ2-1 gives the full variable domain: DAMVIQNPRYQVTQFGKPVTLSCSQTLNHNVMYWYQQKSSQAPKLLFHYYDKDFNNEADTPDNFQSRRPNTSFCFLDIRSPGLGDTAMYLCATSPRSGSDEQFFGPGTRLTVL.

CDR3 region: CASVRQGLQETQYF. The chain carries TRBV28 and TRBJ2-5; TCRdb's assignment of TRBD1 cannot be checked, as there is no DNA. CDR1 is MDHEN, CDR2 SYDVKM, per germline. This CDR3 has 14 amino acids.

This sequence joins TRBV29-1 and TRBJ1-2; the D call from TCRdb, TRBD1, cannot be confirmed without DNA. The CDR3 runs 13 residues. The germline CDR1 and CDR2 sequences are SQVTM and ANQGSEA. The CDR3 loop is CSVAGQGANGYTF.

CDR3 sequence reads: CASSLDAGAYNEQFF. V gene TRBV5-1 combines with J gene TRBJ2-1; TCRdb's D call of TRBD1 is untestable without DNA. The CDR3 has 15 amino acids. From germline, CDR1 is SGHRS and CDR2 YFSETQ. Full variable domain (outside the CDR3, taken from reference TRBV5-1 and TRBJ2-1): KAGVTQTPRYLIKTRGQQVTLSCSPISGHRSVSWYQQTPGQGLQFLFEYFSETQRNKGNFPGRFSGRQFSNSRSEMNVSTLELGDSALYLCASSLDAGAYNEQFFGPGTRLTVL.

This CDR3 is CASSLDYLGNEQFF. The chain employs TRBV11-2 and TRBJ2-1. Germline values: CDR1 SGHAT, CDR2 FQNNGV. The CDR3 is made up of 14 amino acids.

This chain links TRBV11-2 with TRBJ2-7. The V gene's germline CDR1 is SGHAT and CDR2 FQNNGV. The CDR3 length is 12 residues. CDR3 residues: CASSLAVREQYF.

This chain joins TRBV7-8 and TRBJ2-1; TCRdb outputs TRBD2, but without DNA this stays unchecked. Germline V gene data show CDR1 as SGHVS and CDR2 as FQNEAQ. CDR3 length equals 13 residues. Here the CDR3 reads CASGSPVDPEQFF.

The CDR3 sequence: CASTGPWAYEQYF. The chain joins TRBV25-1 to TRBJ2-7; TCRdb names TRBD2, which stays unverified in the absence of DNA. The CDR3 extends over 13 amino acids. CDR1 is MGHDK, CDR2 SYGVNS, per germline.

V gene TRBV29-1 combines with J gene TRBJ2-5. Germline values: CDR1 SQVTM, CDR2 ANQGSEA. This CDR3 has 12 amino acids. The chain's CDR3 is CSGSSGQETQYF.

J is TRBJ1-6 and V is TRBV7-9. Germline V lookup: CDR1 SEHNR, CDR2 FQNEAQ (reference sequence). There are 13 residues in the CDR3. The chain's CDR3 is CASSRALNSPLHF.

The rearrangement joins TRBV28 to TRBJ2-7; TCRdb proposes TRBD1, but this gene call is untestable without DNA. The CDR3 totals 16 residues. Germline V gene lookup returns CDR1 MDHEN and CDR2 SYDVKM. CDR3 protein: CASSLSGTADFYEQYF.

This chain links TRBV9 with TRBJ2-7; the D call from TCRdb, TRBD2, cannot be confirmed without DNA. This CDR3 contains 14 residues. Germline CDR1 SGDLS, CDR2 YYNGEE. The CDR3 spells CASSVGTSPYEQYF.

This chain uses TRBV4-3 with TRBJ1-6; TCRdb picks TRBD1, but there is no DNA to check that call. The germline gives CDR1 LGHNA, CDR2 YSLEER. The CDR3 contains 17 residues. CDR3 amino acids: CASSPETVWPDNSPLHF.

The CDR3 region is CASSFRGQYNYGYTF. The chain carries TRBV28 and TRBJ1-2; the D call from TCRdb, TRBD1, cannot be confirmed without DNA. The CDR3 has 15 residues. Per the germline V gene, CDR1 is MDHEN and CDR2 is SYDVKM.

The genes are TRBV20-1 and TRBJ2-2; TCRdb's D call of TRBD1 is untestable without DNA. The CDR3 contains 13 residues. Per the germline V gene, CDR1 is DFQATT and CDR2 is SNEGSKA (reference sequence). CDR3 sequence: CSATHRDPRELFF.

The chain recombines TRBV29-1 with TRBJ2-2; TCRdb gives TRBD1 as the D gene, but with no DNA this cannot be confirmed. Germline loops: CDR1 SQVTM, CDR2 ANQGSEA. The CDR3 has 15 residues. CDR3: CSVGVTGENTGELFF.

This sequence joins TRBV28 and TRBJ1-5. The CDR3 has 13 amino acids. CDR1 MDHEN and CDR2 SYDVKM come from the germline V gene. This CDR3 reads CASSDLGYQPQHF.

The rearrangement joins TRBV7-2 to TRBJ2-7; the TRBD1 assignment by TCRdb is unverifiable without DNA. Germline V gives CDR1 SGHTA, CDR2 FQGNSA. The CDR3 is made up of 16 amino acids. This CDR3 is CASSRYIGGRAYEQYF.

The chain combines TRBV9 with TRBJ2-1. The CDR3 loop spans 15 amino acids. The V gene's germline CDR1 is SGDLS and CDR2 YYNGEE. Here the CDR3 reads CASSDDPSSYNEQFF.

This rearrangement joins TRBV7-2 to TRBJ2-2; TCRdb's D gene call, TRBD1, goes unchecked for lack of DNA. CDR3 length equals 15 residues. Germline CDR1 SGHTA, CDR2 FQGNSA. CDR3: CASSLRLGGHRELFF.

V usage is TRBV4-2 and J usage is TRBJ2-3; TCRdb picks TRBD2, but there is no DNA to check that call. The CDR3 has 20 amino acids. Per the germline V gene, CDR1 is LGHNA and CDR2 is YNFKEQ. The CDR3 sequence is CASSQPGLAGIGSKSDTQYF.

The rearrangement joins TRBV14 to TRBJ2-1. The CDR3 consists of 15 residues. The germline V gene encodes CDR1 SGHDN and CDR2 FVKESK. CDR3: CASSRKVGSWSEQFF.

This chain uses TRBV6-6 with TRBJ1-1. CDR1 MNHNY and CDR2 SVGAGI come from the germline V gene (reference sequence). The CDR3 is made up of 15 amino acids. CDR3 sequence: CASSYSFRVGTEAFF.

The rearrangement links TRBV29-1 to TRBJ1-4; the TRBD1 assignment by TCRdb is unverifiable without DNA. Germline V gene lookup returns CDR1 SQVTM and CDR2 ANQGSEA. This CDR3 contains 11 residues. The CDR3 loop is CSAEGGEKLFF.

The chain employs TRBV4-3 and TRBJ2-1. Germline V gene sequence: CDR1 LGHNA, CDR2 YSLEER. This CDR3 has 14 amino acids. The CDR3 sequence: CASRAPGPYNEQFF.

The J gene is TRBJ2-1, the V gene TRBV29-1; TCRdb gives TRBD1 as the D gene, but with no DNA this cannot be confirmed. Germline CDR1 reads SQVTM; CDR2 reads ANQGSEA. This CDR3 is built from 12 residues. The CDR3 region is CSGIQGAYEQFF.

The chain recombines TRBV20-1 with TRBJ1-5. CDR1 and CDR2 from the germline V gene are DFQATT and SNEGSKA (reference sequence). This CDR3 spans 17 amino acids. The CDR3 reads CSARAMRAGIGNQPQHF.

V gene TRBV5-6 combines with J gene TRBJ2-7; checking the TCRdb D call of TRBD2 is not possible without DNA. The CDR3 is 16 amino acids. Germline V gene data show CDR1 as SGHDT and CDR2 as YYEEEE. The CDR3 here is CASSGRGARGGYEQYF. Full variable domain (rest looked up from reference TRBV5-6 and TRBJ2-7): DAGVTQSPTHLIKTRGQQVTLRCSPKSGHDTVSWYQQALGQGPQFIFQYYEEEERQRGNFPDRFSGHQFPNYSSELNVNALLLGDSALYLCASSGRGARGGYEQYFGPGTRLTVT.

The chain is built from TRBV29-1 and TRBJ2-5; TCRdb outputs TRBD1, but without DNA this stays unchecked. CDR1 is SQVTM, CDR2 ANQGSEA, per germline. The CDR3 covers 16 residues. The CDR3 loop is CSVEDGGTAHQETQYF.